Sequencing of this TCR beta chain was carried out in a study of blood T cell repertoires in COVID-19 (dated by TCRdb to about 2020). Context from the whole study: Samples from collaborators originated in the United States, Italy and Spain and spanned both the acute and convalescent phases of COVID-19. Where available, HLA class I and class II types were taken from metadata supplied by the sample provider and were not determined by assay-based typing. A de-identified subject ID, COVID-19 status, age in years and sex were almost always included in the sample metadata. The dataset comprised deeply sampled blood TCRbeta repertoires from subjects exposed to, actively infected with, or recovered from COVID-19. The repertoires were released in a freely available public database meant as a resource for research on the immune response to SARS-CoV-2. The samples were drawn from two sources: the first 160 participants of the ongoing ImmuneRACE study, and 1,200 or so subjects contributed by 6 global collaborators. The prospective study material was composed of cDNA or gDNA derived from T cells, B-cell-depleted T cells, or PBMCs.

Collaborating institutions collected whole blood in K2EDTA tubes following their own protocols. For TCRbeta analysis, collaborators shipped samples as frozen whole blood, isolated PBMCs, or DNA extracted from either of those sample types. TCRbeta CDR3 regions were amplified from genomic DNA by means of the immunoSEQ Assay, a bias-controlled multiplex PCR. The study's processing was this. Within the assay, amplification of reference gene primers was used to estimate how many nucleated cells each sample contained. Sequence reads were collapsed and filtered to measure the absolute abundance of every unique TCRbeta CDR3 rearrangement. Productive Simpson clonality was computed per sample as the square root of Simpson's diversity index over productive rearrangements. The table comes from immuneACCESS by way of TCRdb, which keeps in-frame sequences with V and J called. Part of the clones is missing from these tables; in studies checked, under half for an unresolved V gene and the rest for unknown reasons. V and J calls and clone size are given by that table; D and trimming were obtained from the DNA. The table for this sample lists a few hundred thousand clones; about four fifths of them were counted only once. Together, the top ten hold 3% to 4% of the sample.

Study-wide conclusions, independent of this receptor: Clinical and demographic metadata were provided uncurated, with the amount varying by source and participant.

In the germline V gene, CDR1 corresponds to SGHDN and CDR2 to FVKESK. The trim is 0 bases for V and 8 bases for J, with a gap of 10 bases between the germline ends. From the cysteine through the phenylalanine, the CDR3 covers 13 amino acids. The CDR3 DNA has 39 bases and is translated from base 1. For this clone: Which antigen it targets is not known. Per-base quality was not reported, and no clone a single base away is much larger than it.

The chain uses TRBV14 and TRBJ1-2; no D gene call is confident. The sequencing input was peripheral blood. The receptor was derived from a woman of 80 years or more with acute or convalescent COVID-19. Here the CDR3 is given as CASSQDEGWGYTF. The DNA reads as follows: TGTGCCAGCAGCCAAGATGAGGGCTGGGGCTACACCTTC.